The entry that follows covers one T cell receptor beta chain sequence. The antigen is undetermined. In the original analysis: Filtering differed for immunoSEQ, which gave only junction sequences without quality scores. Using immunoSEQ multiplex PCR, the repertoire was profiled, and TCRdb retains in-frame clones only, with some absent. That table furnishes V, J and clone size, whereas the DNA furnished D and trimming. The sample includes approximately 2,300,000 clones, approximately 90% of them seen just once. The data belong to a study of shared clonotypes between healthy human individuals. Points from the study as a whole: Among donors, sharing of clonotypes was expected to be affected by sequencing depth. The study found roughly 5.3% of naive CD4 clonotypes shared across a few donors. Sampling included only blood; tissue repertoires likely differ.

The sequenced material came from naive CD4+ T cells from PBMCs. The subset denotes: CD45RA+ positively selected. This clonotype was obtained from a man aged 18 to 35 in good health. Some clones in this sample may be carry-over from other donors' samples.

The CDR3 loop reads CATSRDSNGGYTF. CDR3 sequence (DNA): TGTGCCACCAGCAGGGACAGCAACGGTGGCTACACCTTC. V and J are TRBV15 and TRBJ1-2; the D gene is possibly TRBD1 (6 bases). Germline-derived CDR1 and CDR2 are LNHNV and YYDKDF (reference sequence). V lost 3 bases and J lost 7, with 12 bases in between. The CDR3 has 13 amino acids. The full variable domain, with the rest looked up from reference TRBV15 and TRBJ1-2, is DAMVIQNPRYQVTQFGKPVTLSCSQTLNHNVMYWYQQKSSQAPKLLFHYYDKDFNNEADTPDNFQSRRPNTSFCFLDIRSPGLGDTAMYLCATSRDSNGGYTFGSGTRLTVV.